This T cell receptor (beta chain) is from a study of blood T cell repertoires in COVID-19. Overall study: PBMCs, B-cell-depleted T cells, or T cells provided the cDNA or gDNA that made up the material.

Per the study methods: For nucleated cells, counts were estimated from reference gene primer amplification. Repertoires were generated with immunoSEQ multiplex PCR, while TCRdb's copy carries only in-frame clones and drops some. D and trimming were read from the DNA, whereas the V and J calls and clone size are those reported in that table. The sample consists of some 700,000 clones, more than 80% of them appearing once. With regard to this clone: Other DNA sequences in this specimen translate into the identical CDR3.

The CDR3 contains 13 residues. Looked up from germline, CDR1 is MNHEY and CDR2 is SVGAGI. V dropped 6 bases and J dropped 2 bases, with 8 bases sitting between them. This rearrangement joins TRBV6-5 to TRBJ1-5; D may be TRBD1 (6 bases). The sample comprised peripheral blood. The receptor was isolated from a young woman with acute or convalescent COVID-19. The chain's CDR3 is CASRRTGNQPQHF. In DNA form, the CDR3 reads TGTGCCAGCAGAAGGACAGGCAATCAGCCCCAGCATTTT.